The TCR beta chain described here comes from a study of beta chain features in type 1 diabetes. General observations from the study: Researchers caution that PCR might favor shorter templates, equally among patients and controls. TCRB repertoires of naive, central memory and Treg cells appeared more similar among patients than among healthy donors. Fewer junction insertions and more nucleotide deletions appeared in type 1 diabetes patients. The study found moderately but significantly shorter TCRB CDR3s in all four CD4+ subsets of Type 1 diabetes patients.

On this clone itself: As yet, its antigen is unknown.

V lost 4 bases, J lost 0 bases, and 15 bases lay in between. Germline-derived CDR1 and CDR2 are SGHRS and YFSETQ. The length of the CDR3 is 16 residues. CD4+ naive, central memory, regulatory and stem cell-like memory subsets were isolated by sorting on CD45RO/CCR7/CD25/CD127/CD95/CD27. Sequencing targeted expressed TCRB transcripts, as all isolated RNA had been reverse transcribed. Generated by immunoSEQ multiplex PCR, the TCRdb table keeps only in-frame clones and is missing some. The data show hundreds of thousands of clones, about 14% seen once. The sequenced sample consisted of naive CD4+ T cells from blood. The V and J genes are TRBV5-1 and TRBJ2-3, with D maybe TRBD1 (6 bases). The TCR originated in a young man with type 1 diabetes. CDR3 in amino acids: CASSRGRTASTDTQYF. CDR3 DNA: TGCGCCAGCAGCAGGGGCCGGACAGCTAGCACAGATACGCAGTATTTT. The whole variable domain, remainder taken from reference TRBV5-1 and TRBJ2-3, is KAGVTQTPRYLIKTRGQQVTLSCSPISGHRSVSWYQQTPGQGLQFLFEYFSETQRNKGNFPGRFSGRQFSNSRSEMNVSTLELGDSALYLCASSRGRTASTDTQYFGPGTRLTVL.